The 4 T cell receptor beta chains below come from one sample, sequenced in a study of shared clonotypes between healthy human individuals (dated by TCRdb to between 2020 and 2021). The library was built by means of the immunoSEQ multiplex PCR assay. TCRdb limited this immuneACCESS table to in-frame rearrangements with V and J called. A share of clones is missing; checked studies link under half to unresolved V genes, and the rest is unexplained. The sample profile shows roughly 1 million clones; about 77% of them were found once. The ten largest clones represent 1.5% of the sample. Specimen: memory CD4+ T cells sorted from blood. The sample's cell subset or site label, decoded: CD45RA-negative fraction. The receptors here all came from a man between 18 and 35 years old in good health.

As for this clone: The sample has other DNA sequences that encode this CDR3 too. This rearrangement joins TRBV19 to TRBJ2-5, with D perhaps TRBD1 (5 bases). Trimming pared 4 bases from V and 4 bases from J, leaving 7 bases between. CDR1 is LNHDA and CDR2 is SQIVND in the germline V gene (reference sequence). The CDR3 loop spans 12 amino acids. CDR3 sequence reads: CASSTTGETQYF. The CDR3 DNA sequence: TGTGCCAGTAGTACAACAGGAGAGACCCAGTACTTC.

V and J are TRBV2 and TRBJ2-5; 8 nucleotides agree with TRBD1. The germline CDR1 and CDR2 sequences are SNHLY and FYNNEI. V lost 8 bases to trimming and J lost 4 bases; unmatched junction nucleotides: 6. The CDR3 spans 13 residues. CDR3 amino acids: CASLRGLLETQYF. DNA of the CDR3: TGTGCCAGCCTCAGGGGGCTCTTAGAGACCCAGTACTTC.

This chain joins TRBV19 and TRBJ1-6, with 7 bases matching TRBD1. The CDR3 is made up of 16 amino acids. The junction had 12 bases not matched to a gene; V was cut back by 7 bases and J by 6 bases. CDR1 and CDR2 (germline): LNHDA, SQIVND (reference sequence). CDR3 residues: CASTADRSGGNSPLHF. The CDR3, as DNA: TGTGCCAGTACCGCGGACAGGTCCGGGGGTAATTCACCCCTCCACTTT.

DNA for the CDR3: TGCGCCAGCAGCTCCCCCGGGACAGGGAACTACGAGCAGTACTTC. It encodes CASSSPGTGNYEQYF. This chain uses TRBV5-1 with TRBJ2-7; TRBD1 matches at 9 bases. Germline CDR1 is SGHRS and CDR2 is YFSETQ. V shed 3 bases and J 3 bases; nucleotides not matched to a gene: 7. The CDR3 covers 15 residues. The variable domain in full, completed from reference TRBV5-1 and TRBJ2-7, reads KAGVTQTPRYLIKTRGQQVTLSCSPISGHRSVSWYQQTPGQGLQFLFEYFSETQRNKGNFPGRFSGRQFSNSRSEMNVSTLELGDSALYLCASSSPGTGNYEQYFGPGTRLTVT.